What follows describes a single TCR beta chain. Antigen: not known. The record originates from a study of beta chain features in type 1 diabetes. General study points: The study found moderately but significantly shorter TCRB CDR3s in all four CD4+ subsets of Type 1 diabetes patients. Patients with type 1 diabetes showed fewer VDJ junction insertions and more deletions.

Germline V gives CDR1 SGHRS, CDR2 YFSETQ. This CDR3 comprises 15 residues. Unmatched junction bases numbered 7, after V lost 4 bases and J lost 7 bases. The investigators reverse transcribed all of the isolated RNA, so they sequenced expressed TCRB transcripts. Profiling relied on immunoSEQ multiplex PCR, and the TCRdb table lists in-frame clones only, not all of them. The sample carries about 240,000 clones, about 15% recorded once. This TCR was sampled from a man aged 25 to 40 with type 1 diabetes. The chain is built from TRBV5-1 and TRBJ2-1; 11 bases align to TRBD2. The specimen sequenced was naive CD4+ T cells from blood. The DNA of the CDR3 is TGCGCCAGCAGCCTATTAGCGGGAGGGGGGAATGAGCAGTTCTTC. This codes for CASSLLAGGGNEQFF.